Listed here are 29 T cell receptor beta chains from one sample, sequenced in a study of identical twins. TCRdb reanalysed the 5' RACE reads using MiXCR and keeps one entry per CDR3 protein. The sample consists of 350,000 to 500,000 distinct CDR3 sequences, approximately 17% of them appearing once. Sequencing used naive T cells sorted from blood. These receptors all come from a man over 45 in good health.

The genes are TRBV7-8 and TRBJ2-7, with unresolved D. CDR1 is SGHVS, CDR2 FQNEAQ, per germline. V was shortened by 3 bases and J by 6 bases, with 12 bases between the two germline ends. The CDR3 loop spans 13 amino acids. The CDR3 coding sequence is TGTGCCAGCAGCTTTGAGACGATCAGCGAGCAGTACTTC. This encodes CASSFETISEQYF.

There are many counts of this clonotype. The chain couples TRBV4-1 to TRBJ1-1, with D possibly being TRBD1 (6 bases). V lost 0 bases and J 5 bases, leaving 13 bases between the germline ends. Germline V gene lookup returns CDR1 MGHRA and CDR2 YSYEKL. The CDR3 covers 15 residues. In nucleotides, the CDR3 is TGCGCCAGCAGCCAAGAGGGGAGGGGGAATACTGAAGCTTTCTTT. Translated, it gives CASSQEGRGNTEAFF.

This clonotype has just a few counts. The chain couples TRBV19 to TRBJ1-1; D is unresolved. Germline V CDR1 and CDR2: LNHDA, SQIVND (reference sequence). The CDR3 contains 12 residues. Trimming removed 8 bases from V and 6 bases from J, with 13 bases in between. The CDR3 region is CASFSLGSEAFF. The DNA of the CDR3 is TGTGCCAGTTTCTCGTTGGGATCTGAAGCTTTCTTT.

This clonotype was detected a few times. J is TRBJ2-7 and V is TRBV30; TRBD1 matches at 9 bases. The CDR3 is 16 residues long. Germline V lookup: CDR1 GTSNPN, CDR2 SVGIG (reference sequence). Trimming at V came to 0 bases and at J to 1 base, leaving 7 bases not matched to a gene. CDR3 nucleotides: TGTGCCTGGAGTGTCGCCGGGACAGGGCCTTCCTACGAGCAGTACTTC. Translated: CAWSVAGTGPSYEQYF. Full variable domain (outside the CDR3, taken from reference TRBV30 and TRBJ2-7): SQTIHQWPATLVQPVGSPLSLECTVEGTSNPNLYWYRQAAGRGLQLLFYSVGIGQISSEVPQNLSASRPQDRQFILSSKKLLLSDSGFYLCAWSVAGTGPSYEQYFGPGTRLTVT.

This clonotype was seen only a few times. This chain joins TRBV5-1 and TRBJ2-5; 7 bases map to TRBD1. The CDR3 runs to 15 residues. Germline V gene lookup returns CDR1 SGHRS and CDR2 YFSETQ. Trimming cost V 4 bases and J 5 bases; bases outside gene matches: 11. CDR3: CASSLNKRTGETQYF. As DNA, the CDR3 is TGCGCCAGCAGCCTAAATAAAAGGACAGGCGAGACCCAGTACTTC.

The sample holds many counts of this clonotype. The chain has TRBV6-1 and TRBJ2-1; 9 bases map to TRBD2. The CDR3 extends over 14 amino acids. V lost 6 bases and J lost 6; bases outside the gene matches: 6. Germline CDR1 MNHNS, CDR2 SASEGT. CDR3: CASRGTSRTNEQFF. CDR3 DNA: TGTGCCAGCAGAGGGACTAGCAGGACCAATGAGCAGTTCTTC.

As regards this clonotype: Because the CDR3 is missing its conserved closing phenylalanine or tryptophan, this is likely a read error. CDR3 amino acids: CSVEVKPNEQFI. In nucleotides, the CDR3 is TGCAGCGTTGAAGTTAAGCCCAATGAGCAGTTCATC. The chain uses TRBV29-1 and TRBJ2-1, with unresolved D. The V end was cut by 1 base, the J end by 6 bases, with 7 bases between. Germline V lookup: CDR1 SQVTM, CDR2 ANQGSEA. This CDR3 contains 12 residues.

This clonotype has only a few counts. The CDR3 here is CSVGRAGAYEQYF. The CDR3 DNA reads TGCAGCGTTGGTCGAGCGGGAGCGTACGAGCAGTACTTC. The J gene is TRBJ2-7, the V gene TRBV29-1, with TRBD2 matching 8 bases. Per the germline V gene, CDR1 is SQVTM and CDR2 is ANQGSEA. The V gene end was trimmed by 4 bases and the J gene end by 4 bases; junction bases not matched to a gene: 6. The CDR3 sequence is 13 residues long.

In this sample, this clonotype turned up many times. The chain joins TRBV11-2 to TRBJ1-5; a possible D gene is TRBD1 (5 bases). V shed 4 bases and J shed 7 bases, with 11 bases lying between them. CDR1 and CDR2 (germline): SGHAT, FQNNGV. The CDR3 extends over 13 amino acids. This CDR3 reads CASSWGTEQPQHF. CDR3 bases: TGTGCCAGCAGCTGGGGGACCGAACAGCCCCAGCATTTT.

V is TRBV7-8 and J is TRBJ2-7; 8 bases line up with TRBD1. Germline V lookup: CDR1 SGHVS, CDR2 FQNEAQ. Unmatched junction bases numbered 8, after V lost 4 bases and J lost 0 bases. The CDR3 is made up of 16 amino acids. CDR3 sequence reads: CASSYYGTGASYEQYF. The CDR3, as DNA: TGTGCCAGCAGCTATTACGGGACAGGAGCCTCCTACGAGCAGTACTTC. The full variable domain, completed using reference TRBV7-8 and TRBJ2-7, is GAGVSQSPRYKVAKRGQDVALRCDPISGHVSLFWYQQALGQGPEFLTYFQNEAQLDKSGLPSDRFFAERPEGSVSTLKIQRTQQEDSAVYLCASSYYGTGASYEQYFGPGTRLTVT.

This clonotype appeared a single time. The V and J genes are TRBV3-1 and TRBJ2-5; D is possibly TRBD1 or TRBD2 (6 bases each). The CDR3 is 16 amino acids. Germline loops: CDR1 LGHDT, CDR2 YNNKEL (reference sequence). V lost 1 base to trimming and J lost 1 base, with 13 bases between them. Written as DNA, the CDR3 is TGTGCCAGCAGCCAAGTAGGACGGGGGCCCCAAGAGACCCAGTACTTC. This encodes CASSQVGRGPQETQYF.

This clonotype showed up many times. The chain employs TRBV7-9 and TRBJ1-1, with D hard to call. The V end lost 5 bases, the J end lost 6 bases, and 16 bases lay between the germline ends. The length of the CDR3 is 14 residues. The germline V gene has CDR1 SEHNR and CDR2 FQNEAQ (reference sequence). The CDR3 spells CASSARRRPSEAFF. Here the CDR3 DNA reads TGTGCCAGCAGCGCCCGACGTCGGCCCTCTGAAGCTTTCTTT.

As regards this clonotype: This could be a read error, since a much larger clone is one nucleotide away. The V call is TRBV7-2, the J call TRBJ2-7, with TRBD1 matching 7 bases. Trimming at V came to 6 bases and at J to 3 bases, leaving 5 bases not matched to a gene. The CDR3 extends over 13 amino acids. Germline CDR1 and CDR2: SGHTA and FQGNSA. Here the CDR3 reads CASSRDSYYEQYF. CDR3 sequence (DNA): TGTGCCAGCAGTCGGGACAGCTACTACGAGCAGTACTTC.

The genes are TRBV20-1 and TRBJ1-2, with no clear D. V shed 6 bases and J shed 4 bases, with 12 bases lying between them. There are 12 residues in the CDR3. Germline V gives CDR1 DFQATT, CDR2 SNEGSKA (reference sequence). DNA of the CDR3: TGCAGTGCGAGCGGCCCTGTCTATGGCTACACCTTC. Its translation is CSASGPVYGYTF.

The chain couples TRBV6-5 to TRBJ2-3; TRBD1 matches 9 bases. The CDR3 is 16 residues long. J lost 1 base, V lost 4 bases, and 6 bases had no gene match. CDR1 is MNHEY, CDR2 SVGAGI, per germline. The chain's CDR3 is CASSLRTGVRTDTQYF. The CDR3 nucleotides are TGTGCCAGCAGTTTGAGGACAGGGGTCCGCACAGATACGCAGTATTTT.

This clonotype was counted many times. The chain combines TRBV9 with TRBJ2-3; D ambiguous. Trimming stripped 3 bases from V and 2 bases from J, with 10 bases between. The germline CDR1 and CDR2 sequences are SGDLS and YYNGEE. This CDR3 has 14 amino acids. CDR3 loop: CASSGLRPTDTQYF. The CDR3 DNA reads TGTGCCAGCAGCGGACTTCGTCCCACAGATACGCAGTATTTT.

The table lists this clonotype with a few counts. Here the CDR3 DNA reads TGTGCAACCAGTAGCGGCCCCTCCTACAATGAGCAGTTCTTC. Translation gives CATSSGPSYNEQFF. V gene TRBV12-3 or TRBV12-4 combines with J gene TRBJ2-1, with D perhaps matching TRBD2 (6 bases). The CDR3 runs 14 residues.

This clonotype has just one count. This CDR3 reads CASSVGGLAGYTGELFF. The CDR3 region has the DNA TGCGCCAGCAGCGTTGGCGGACTAGCGGGTTACACCGGGGAGCTGTTTTTT. The chain has TRBV5-1 and TRBJ2-2, with 11 bases matching TRBD2. The length of the CDR3 is 17 residues. V lost 4 bases to trimming and J lost 3 bases; unmatched junction nucleotides: 8. Per the germline V gene, CDR1 is SGHRS and CDR2 is YFSETQ.

The chain uses TRBV20-1 and TRBJ2-5; no clear D. From germline, CDR1 is DFQATT and CDR2 SNEGSKA (reference sequence). V was clipped by 3 bases and J by 2 bases, with 10 bases between them. The CDR3 is 13 amino acids. The CDR3 here is CSASMASQETQYF. Here the CDR3 DNA reads TGCAGTGCTAGTATGGCGTCTCAAGAGACCCAGTACTTC.

This clonotype was seen a handful of times. This chain connects TRBV10-3 to TRBJ2-7; 9 nucleotides line up with TRBD1. Germline trimming cut 10 bases from V and 4 bases from J; bases unmatched to any gene: 8. The CDR3 extends over 13 amino acids. CDR1 and CDR2 from the germline V gene are ENHRY and SYGVKD. The CDR3 reads CATHRDRDYEQYF. The CDR3 DNA follows: TGTGCCACCCACCGGGACAGGGATTACGAGCAGTACTTC.

This chain uses TRBV30 with TRBJ1-5; D not certain. V lost 0 bases and J lost 4, with 10 bases in between. Germline CDR1 is GTSNPN and CDR2 is SVGIG (reference sequence). CDR3 length equals 14 residues. The CDR3 DNA sequence: TGTGCCTGGAGTGTATTTTCAAATAATCAGCCCCAGCATTTT. This sequence encodes CAWSVFSNNQPQHF. Combining the CDR3 with reference TRBV30 and TRBJ1-5 gives the whole variable domain SQTIHQWPATLVQPVGSPLSLECTVEGTSNPNLYWYRQAAGRGLQLLFYSVGIGQISSEVPQNLSASRPQDRQFILSSKKLLLSDSGFYLCAWSVFSNNQPQHFGDGTRLSIL.

The V and J genes are TRBV29-1 and TRBJ2-5; D might be TRBD1 (6 bases). The germline V gene has CDR1 SQVTM and CDR2 ANQGSEA. CDR3 length: 12 residues. Trimming took 7 bases from V and 5 from J, leaving 14 bases between them. In DNA form, the CDR3 reads TGCAGCGGTGACAGGAGAGGGGAGACCCAGTACTTC. It translates to CSGDRRGETQYF.

The CDR3 coding sequence is TGCAGTGTTAAACCGGGACTAGCGATCGCGAATGAGCAGTTCTTC. Translation: CSVKPGLAIANEQFF. The rearrangement joins TRBV20-1 to TRBJ2-1; 10 bases are a match to TRBD2. The germline CDR1 and CDR2 sequences are DFQATT and SNEGSKA (reference sequence). The CDR3 sequence is 15 residues long. The J segment lost 7 bases and the V segment lost 7 bases, leaving 13 bases of the junction unmatched.

This clonotype has a handful of counts. The gene calls are TRBV29-1 and TRBJ1-4; unclear D gene. Germline CDR1 is SQVTM and CDR2 is ANQGSEA. There are 11 residues in the CDR3. V was cut by 6 bases and J by 8 bases, with 10 bases left in between. DNA for the CDR3: TGCAGCGTCCTCGACTGGGAAAAACTGTTTTTT. Translated: CSVLDWEKLFF. The whole variable domain, filled in from reference TRBV29-1 and TRBJ1-4, reads SAVISQKPSRDICQRGTSLTIQCQVDSQVTMMFWYRQQPGQSLTLIATANQGSEATYESGFVIDKFPISRPNLTFSTLTVSNMSPEDSSIYLCSVLDWEKLFFGSGTQLSVL.

This clonotype was counted many times. V usage is TRBV27 and J usage is TRBJ1-5; D is unresolved. The CDR3 runs 13 residues. From germline, CDR1 is MNHEY and CDR2 SMNVEV (reference sequence). V was clipped by 5 bases and J by 0 bases, with 5 bases between them. The CDR3 loop reads CASSHDSNQPQHF. CDR3 sequence (DNA): TGTGCCAGCAGTCATGATAGCAATCAGCCCCAGCATTTT.

The table lists this clonotype with many counts. The chain links TRBV29-1 to TRBJ2-5; D is undetermined. V was clipped by 2 bases and J by 2 bases, with 9 bases between them. This CDR3 contains 13 residues. CDR1 is SQVTM, CDR2 ANQGSEA, per germline. The CDR3 nucleotides read TGCAGCGTTGAATCTGTCTTTCAAGAGACCCAGTACTTC. This encodes CSVESVFQETQYF.

In its sample, this clonotype was seen a few times. The CDR3 DNA sequence: TGTGCCAGCAGTTACCCCTTTGGAAGGGCCCCTGAAGCTTTCTTT. It yields the protein CASSYPFGRAPEAFF. This chain uses TRBV6-2 or TRBV6-3 with TRBJ1-1; no clear D gene. The ends were cut back, 2 bases at V and 6 bases at J, with 16 bases in the middle. Germline CDR1 MNHEY, CDR2 SVGEGT. The CDR3 is 15 residues long.

This clonotype has ten or more counts. The chain recombines TRBV6-1 with TRBJ2-1; no firm D call. In germline, CDR1 is MNHNS, CDR2 SASEGT. V lost 6 bases to trimming and J lost 6 bases, with 6 bases between them. The CDR3 covers 11 residues. CDR3 coding DNA: TGTGCCAGCAGCGACCTCAATGAGCAGTTCTTC. Protein product: CASSDLNEQFF.

This chain connects TRBV24-1 to TRBJ2-5; D is undetermined. The CDR3 has 15 amino acids. CDR1 and CDR2 (germline): KGHDR, SFDVKD. With 3 bases removed from V and 4 bases from J, the gap between germline ends came to 14 bases. As DNA, the CDR3 is TGTGCCACCAGTGATCTCCGTCCGGCAGGAGAGACCCAGTACTTC. The encoded protein is CATSDLRPAGETQYF.